Listed below are T cell receptor beta chains from one sample, sequenced in a study of blood T cell repertoires in COVID-19. Here immunoSEQ multiplex PCR was the method, and the copy in TCRdb shows in-frame clones only, minus some. The data show hundreds of thousands of clones, around 88% seen once. Sequencing was done on a sample of peripheral blood. These receptors originate from a woman in her sixties with COVID-19, enrolled during active disease. Each CDR3 is given with its conserved first and last residue. D genes are given only for firm matches. Size values are once, few and many counts, or a class for expanded clones, and some rows have none.

clone_size | j_call | d_call | v_call | cdr3_nt | cdr3_aa
few | TRBJ1-4 | NA | TRBV12-3/TRBV12-4 | TGTGCCAGCAGCCTTACAGGGTATGAAAAACTGTTTTTT | CASSLTGYEKLFF
NA | TRBJ1-2 | NA | TRBV24-1 | TGTGCCACCAGTGACAGGGATCACAACTATGGCTACACCTTC | CATSDRDHNYGYTF
NA | TRBJ2-7 | TRBD1 | TRBV24-1 | TGTGCCACCAGTGAGGGCCTTAGACAGGGGGACTCCTACGAGCAGTACTTC | CATSEGLRQGDSYEQYF
NA | TRBJ2-1 | TRBD2 | TRBV27 | TGTGCCAGCAGTTTAGGTACCCTAGCGGGGGGAAGCAATGAGCAGTTCTTC | CASSLGTLAGGSNEQFF
once | TRBJ1-5 | NA | TRBV27 | TGTGCCAGCAGTTATACAGGGACCAGCAATCAGCCCCAGCATTTT | CASSYTGTSNQPQHF
NA | TRBJ2-1 | TRBD2 | TRBV9 | TGTGCCAGCAGCGTAGCTAGCGGGTCCTCAAGGGCCTACAATGAGCAGTTCTTC | CASSVASGSSRAYNEQFF
NA | TRBJ2-7 | NA | TRBV10-2 | TGCGCCAGCACCAGCGGTTGGGAGCAGTACTTC | CASTSGWEQYF
NA | TRBJ1-1 | NA | TRBV7-9 | TGTGCCCTCAGGGAAAACACTGAAGCTTTCTTT | CALRENTEAFF
few | TRBJ2-1 | TRBD2 | TRBV3-1/TRBV3-2 | TGTGCCAGCAGCCAACTAGCCTTACTAGCGGGGGGGGAAAATGAGCAGTTCTTC | CASSQLALLAGGENEQFF
NA | TRBJ2-3 | TRBD2 | TRBV4-1 | TGCGCCAGCAGCCAAGTGCTAGCGGGTATAAGCACAGATACGCAGTATTTT | CASSQVLAGISTDTQYF
NA | TRBJ2-1 | NA | TRBV9 | TGTGCCAGCAGCGATCGCGGGGACCAATACAATGAGCAGTTCTTC | CASSDRGDQYNEQFF
NA | TRBJ2-1 | NA | TRBV7-8 | TGTGCCAGCAGCTTAGCGCCTGGCTATGAGCAGTTCTTC | CASSLAPGYEQFF
once | TRBJ2-1 | TRBD1 | TRBV5-1 | TGCGCCAGCAGCTTGTGGAGCCGGGCCCGGGACAGGCCGAACAATGAGCAGTTCTTC | CASSLWSRARDRPNNEQFF
once | TRBJ2-5 | TRBD2 | TRBV5-1 | TGCGCCAGCAGCTTGGGAGCGGGGGGTAAAGAGACCCAGTACTTC | CASSLGAGGKETQYF
NA | TRBJ1-3 | NA | TRBV30 | TGTGCCTGGAGTGCAGGGTTTGGAAACACCATATATTTT | CAWSAGFGNTIYF
NA | TRBJ2-3 | TRBD1 | TRBV5-1 | TGCGCCAGCAGCTTACTCGGTTCCCGGACAGGAATCCGCACAGATACGCAGTATTTT | CASSLLGSRTGIRTDTQYF
NA | TRBJ2-6 | NA | TRBV19 | TGTGCCAGTATCGATGGACAGACTGGGGCCAACGTCCTGACTTTC | CASIDGQTGANVLTF
NA | TRBJ2-3 | NA | TRBV18 | TGTGCCAGCTCACCTCTCCCCGATACGCAGTATTTT | CASSPLPDTQYF
few | TRBJ2-1 | TRBD2 | TRBV2 | TGTGCCAGCAGTGAAGCGGCGGGGACTACCTACAATGAGCAGTTCTTC | CASSEAAGTTYNEQFF
NA | TRBJ2-3 | NA | TRBV5-5 | TGTGCCAGCAGACGTACTAGCACAGATACGCAGTATTTT | CASRRTSTDTQYF
once | TRBJ2-7 | NA | TRBV6-5 | TGTGCCAGCAGTCCCCGCCTCAGCTCCTACGAGCAGTACTTC | CASSPRLSSYEQYF
NA | TRBJ1-6 | NA | TRBV7-2 | TGTGCCAGCAGCTTAACTGGGACACCTCCTTCACCCCTCCACTTT | CASSLTGTPPSPLHF
NA | TRBJ1-5 | NA | TRBV9 | TGTGCCAGCAATGTGGAAGAGGGTCAGCCCCAGCATTTT | CASNVEEGQPQHF
NA | TRBJ2-7 | NA | TRBV19 | TGTGCCAGTAGCTACGGCGGTGCCTACGAGCAGTACTTC | CASSYGGAYEQYF
NA | TRBJ2-7 | NA | TRBV7-2 | TGTGCCAGCAGCCCGCGACTGGCCGCTAACGAGCAGTACTTC | CASSPRLAANEQYF
NA | TRBJ1-4 | TRBD1 | TRBV6-6 | TGTGCCAGCAGTTACACAGGGGCAGCGGAAAAACTGTTTTTT | CASSYTGAAEKLFF
NA | TRBJ1-4 | TRBD1 | TRBV29-1 | TGCAGCGCGTCCGGGACAGTTAATGAAAAACTGTTTTTT | CSASGTVNEKLFF
NA | TRBJ2-7 | NA | TRBV21-1 | TGTGCCAGCAGGGTCCGGGACAGCTCCTACGAGCAGTACTTC | CASRVRDSSYEQYF
NA | TRBJ2-7 | TRBD2 | TRBV27 | TGTGCCAGCAGTTTCGAAGCGGGGGGCCTCTACGAGCAGTACTTC | CASSFEAGGLYEQYF
NA | TRBJ1-6 | TRBD1 | TRBV3-1/TRBV3-2 | TGTGCCAGCAGCCAAGCGGGACAGGATAATTCACCCCTCCACTTT | CASSQAGQDNSPLHF
NA | TRBJ2-5 | TRBD2 | TRBV9 | TGTGCCAGCAGCCTCGGGACTAGCGGGGTTCCAGGGACCCAGTACTTC | CASSLGTSGVPGTQYF
NA | TRBJ2-2 | TRBD2 | TRBV14 | TGTGCCAGCAGCCACCTGACTAGCAGCACCGGGGAGCTGTTTTTT | CASSHLTSSTGELFF
NA | TRBJ2-7 | NA | TRBV27 | TGTGCCAGCAGTTCCCTCTACTACGAGCAGTACTTC | CASSSLYYEQYF
few | TRBJ1-1 | NA | TRBV7-3 | TGTGCCAGCAGCTTAACAGGGAGGGACACTGAAGCTTTCTTT | CASSLTGRDTEAFF
NA | TRBJ1-1 | TRBD1 | TRBV5-8 | TGTGCCAGCAGACAAGGGACAGGGGGCCAGTACGGCTACACTGAAGCTTTCTTT | CASRQGTGGQYGYTEAFF
NA | TRBJ2-6 | NA | TRBV9 | TGTGCCAGCAGCGCCGCCGGTGGACTGGCCTCTGGGGCCAACGTCCTGACTTTC | CASSAAGGLASGANVLTF
NA | TRBJ1-2 | NA | TRBV19 | TGTGCCAGTAGTCCCCCCCAGGAAAACTATGGCTACACCTTC | CASSPPQENYGYTF
NA | TRBJ2-2 | TRBD1 | TRBV14 | TGTGCCAGCAGCCAAGCTGACAGGGGTAGAACCGGGGAGCTGTTTTTT | CASSQADRGRTGELFF
once | TRBJ1-5 | TRBD1 | TRBV29-1 | TGCAGCGTTACAGGGGGTAGGGATCAGCCCCAGCATTTT | CSVTGGRDQPQHF
NA | TRBJ2-1 | TRBD1 | TRBV6-5 | TGTGCCAGCAGTTACTCCGGACAGGTCTACAATGAGCAGTTCTTC | CASSYSGQVYNEQFF
NA | TRBJ2-7 | TRBD1 | TRBV29-1 | TGCAGCGTTGCCCCGCCGACAGGGGCTAACGAGCAGTACTTC | CSVAPPTGANEQYF
once | TRBJ2-3 | TRBD2 | TRBV6-6 | TGTGCCAGCAATATAGGACTAGCCTCAGATACGCAGTATTTT | CASNIGLASDTQYF
NA | TRBJ1-1 | NA | TRBV7-9 | TGTGCCAGCAGCGGCACTAGCTGGGCTTTCTTT | CASSGTSWAFF
NA | TRBJ2-3 | NA | TRBV7-6 | TGTGCCAGCAGCTTAGTTCCAGGGTCGGATACGCAGTATTTT | CASSLVPGSDTQYF